This entry describes one T cell receptor (beta chain). This clone was detected only once. The antigen it binds to is not known. No base quality information exists; no much larger clone differs at one position. These data are taken from a study of blood T cell repertoires in COVID-19 (dated by TCRdb to the early 2020s). Describing the broader study: Samples covering the acute and convalescent phases of COVID-19 were provided by collaborators in the United States, Italy and Spain. The material from the prospective study consisted of cDNA or gDNA derived from T cells, B-cell-depleted T cells, or PBMCs. Deeply sampled blood TCRbeta repertoires from subjects exposed to, actively infected with, or recovered from COVID-19 were included in the dataset. The repertoires were released in a freely available public database meant as a resource for research on the immune response to SARS-CoV-2. The samples were drawn from the first 160 participants of the ongoing ImmuneRACE study and from 1,254 subjects provided by 6 global collaborators. Nearly every sample came with metadata listing a de-identified subject ID, COVID-19 status, age in years and sex. Where available, HLA class I and class II types were taken from metadata supplied by the sample provider and were not determined by assay-based typing. Overall study results and their limits: Clinical and demographic metadata were provided uncurated, with the amount varying by source and participant.

TCRbeta CDR3 regions were amplified from genomic DNA using the immunoSEQ Assay, a bias-controlled multiplex PCR. On the authors' methods: The number of nucleated cells in each sample was estimated by amplification of reference gene primers within the assay. To quantify the absolute abundance of each unique TCRbeta CDR3 rearrangement, sequence reads were collapsed and filtered. For each sample, productive Simpson clonality was calculated by taking the square root of Simpson's diversity index across productive rearrangements. The table comes from immuneACCESS by way of TCRdb, which keeps in-frame sequences with V and J called. Part of the clones is missing from these tables; in studies checked, under half for an unresolved V gene and the rest for unknown reasons. V and J calls plus clone size are reproduced from that table; the DNA served to infer D and trimming. The table for this sample lists fewer than 400,000 clones; approximately 81% of them were counted only once. The ten largest account for 3.5% to 4% of the sample.

Whole blood was collected in K2EDTA tubes by collaborating institutions according to the institutions' own protocols. For TCRbeta analysis, collaborator samples were shipped as frozen whole blood, as isolated PBMCs, or as DNA extracted from either sample type. Trimming removed 0 bases from V and 3 bases from J; the gene matches leave 3 bases unexplained. CDR1 and CDR2, per the germline V gene, are SQVTM and ANQGSEA. Including the terminal cysteine and phenylalanine, the CDR3 comprises 15 residues. This entry keeps only the CDR3 DNA: 45 bases, framed from base 1. This receptor chain uses TRBV29-1 and TRBJ1-2, with 11 central nucleotides matching TRBD1. The origin of this receptor is a woman younger than 30 with acute or convalescent COVID-19. Source material: peripheral blood. The nucleotide sequence is given as TGCAGCGTTGAAGACCGGACAGGGGGCCACTATGGCTACACCTTC. It translates to CSVEDRTGGHYGYTF.